This T cell receptor beta chain was captured by sequencing in a study of long-term antiretroviral therapy in people with HIV. General study results and limits: Drawn between the mid-2000s and the late 2010s, the blood was possibly obtained under older ART regimens.

The libraries were made with immunoSEQ v3.0 at survey level. The table came from immunoSEQ multiplex PCR; TCRdb's copy has only in-frame clones and leaves some out. The repertoire includes some 23,000 clones, almost 90% of them detected once, and under 5.5% sits in the top ten. The V and J ends lost 5 bases and 2 bases, in that order; junction bases with no gene match: 8. The CDR3 contains 15 residues. The germline V gene has CDR1 SGHTA and CDR2 FQGTGA. Regarding this clone: No antigen is known for it.

The gene calls are TRBV7-3 and TRBJ2-7; the match to TRBD1 covers 8 bases. The sequenced sample was unsorted PBMCs, obtained more than 4.3 years after starting antiretroviral therapy. This receptor was identified in a young man with HIV. The DNA of the CDR3 is TGTGCCAGCAGCCCGGGACAGGCGGAAACCTACGAGCAGTACTTC. Residues: CASSPGQAETYEQYF.